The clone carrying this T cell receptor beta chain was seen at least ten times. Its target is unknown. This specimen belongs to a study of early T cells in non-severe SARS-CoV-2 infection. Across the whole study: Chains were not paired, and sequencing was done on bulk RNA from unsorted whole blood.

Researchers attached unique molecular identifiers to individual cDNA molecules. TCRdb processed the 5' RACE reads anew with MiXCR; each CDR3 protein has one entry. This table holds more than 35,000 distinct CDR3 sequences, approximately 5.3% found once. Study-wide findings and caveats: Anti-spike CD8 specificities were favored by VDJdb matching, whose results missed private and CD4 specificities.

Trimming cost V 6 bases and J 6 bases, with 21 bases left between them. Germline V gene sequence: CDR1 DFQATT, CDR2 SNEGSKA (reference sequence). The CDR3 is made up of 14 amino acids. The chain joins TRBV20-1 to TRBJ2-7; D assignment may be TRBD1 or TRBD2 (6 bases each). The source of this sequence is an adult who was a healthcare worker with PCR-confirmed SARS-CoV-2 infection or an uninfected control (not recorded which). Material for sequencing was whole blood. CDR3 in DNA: TGCAGTGCCATGGAGGGGCAGGGGAGGCGCGAGCAGTACTTC. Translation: CSAMEGQGRREQYF.